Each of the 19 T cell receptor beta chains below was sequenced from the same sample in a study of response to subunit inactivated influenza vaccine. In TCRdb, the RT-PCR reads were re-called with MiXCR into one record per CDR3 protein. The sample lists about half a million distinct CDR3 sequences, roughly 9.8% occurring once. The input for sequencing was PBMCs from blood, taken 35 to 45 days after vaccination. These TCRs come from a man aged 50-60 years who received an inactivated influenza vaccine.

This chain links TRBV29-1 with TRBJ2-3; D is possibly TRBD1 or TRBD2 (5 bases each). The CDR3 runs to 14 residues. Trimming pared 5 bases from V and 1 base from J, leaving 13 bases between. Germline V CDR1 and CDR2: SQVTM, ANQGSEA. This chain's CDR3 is CSVSGPIRTDTQYF. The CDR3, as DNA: TGCAGCGTTTCGGGACCTATTCGCACAGATACGCAGTATTTT.

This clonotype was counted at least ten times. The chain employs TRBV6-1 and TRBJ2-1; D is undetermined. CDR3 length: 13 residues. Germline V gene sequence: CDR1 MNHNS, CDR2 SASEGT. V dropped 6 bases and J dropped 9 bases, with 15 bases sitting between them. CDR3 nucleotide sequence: TGTGCCAGCAGGCCCGATGCGTACCGTGAGCAGTTCTTC. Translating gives CASRPDAYREQFF.

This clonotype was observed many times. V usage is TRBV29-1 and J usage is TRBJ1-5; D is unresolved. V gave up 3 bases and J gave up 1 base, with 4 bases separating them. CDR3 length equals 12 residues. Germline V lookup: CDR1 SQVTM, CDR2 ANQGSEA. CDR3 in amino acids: CSVDRSNQPQHF. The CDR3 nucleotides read TGCAGCGTTGATAGGAGCAATCAGCCCCAGCATTTT.

The CDR3 coding sequence is TGTGCCAGCGAAGCGGGGGGGCCCTATGAGCAGTTCTTC. Amino acid sequence: CASEAGGPYEQFF. The V and J genes are TRBV11-2 and TRBJ2-1; 10 bases agree with TRBD2. The CDR3 length is 13 residues. Trimming cost V 8 bases and J 8 bases; bases outside gene matches: 6. Germline V CDR1 and CDR2: SGHAT, FQNNGV.

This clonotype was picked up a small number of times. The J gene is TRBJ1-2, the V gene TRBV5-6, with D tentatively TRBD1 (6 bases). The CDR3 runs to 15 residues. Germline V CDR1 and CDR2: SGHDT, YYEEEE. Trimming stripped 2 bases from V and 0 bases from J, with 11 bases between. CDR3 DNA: TGTGCCAGCAGCTTTGCGGACAGACCTAACTATGGCTACACCTTC. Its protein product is CASSFADRPNYGYTF. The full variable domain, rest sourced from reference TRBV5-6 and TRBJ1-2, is DAGVTQSPTHLIKTRGQQVTLRCSPKSGHDTVSWYQQALGQGPQFIFQYYEEEERQRGNFPDRFSGHQFPNYSSELNVNALLLGDSALYLCASSFADRPNYGYTFGSGTRLTVV.

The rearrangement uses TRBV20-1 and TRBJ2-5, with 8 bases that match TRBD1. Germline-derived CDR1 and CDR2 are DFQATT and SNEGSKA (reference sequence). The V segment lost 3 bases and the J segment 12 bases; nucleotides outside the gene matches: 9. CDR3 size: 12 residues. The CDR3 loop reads CSASQDRVWEYF. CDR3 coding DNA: TGCAGTGCTAGCCAGGACAGGGTTTGGGAGTACTTC.

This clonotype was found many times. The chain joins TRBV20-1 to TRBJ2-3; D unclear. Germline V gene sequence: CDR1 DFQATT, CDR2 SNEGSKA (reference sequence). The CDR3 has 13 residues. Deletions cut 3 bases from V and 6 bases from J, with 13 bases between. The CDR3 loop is CSASPVARDTQYF. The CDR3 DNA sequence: TGCAGTGCTAGCCCCGTAGCCAGGGATACGCAGTATTTT.

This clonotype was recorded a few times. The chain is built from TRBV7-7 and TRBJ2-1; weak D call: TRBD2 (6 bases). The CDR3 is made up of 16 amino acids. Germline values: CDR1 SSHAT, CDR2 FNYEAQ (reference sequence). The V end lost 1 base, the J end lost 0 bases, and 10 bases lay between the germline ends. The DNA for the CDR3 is TGTGCCAGCAGCTTAGGTGTCGGGAGCTCCTACAATGAGCAGTTCTTC. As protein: CASSLGVGSSYNEQFF.

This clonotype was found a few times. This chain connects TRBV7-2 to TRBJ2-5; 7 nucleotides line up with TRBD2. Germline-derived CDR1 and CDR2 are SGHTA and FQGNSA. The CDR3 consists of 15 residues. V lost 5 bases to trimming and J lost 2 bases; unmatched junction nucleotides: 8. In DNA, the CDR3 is TGTGCCAGCAGCCTCTCGGGGCGGGGGCAAGAGACCCAGTACTTC. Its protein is CASSLSGRGQETQYF.

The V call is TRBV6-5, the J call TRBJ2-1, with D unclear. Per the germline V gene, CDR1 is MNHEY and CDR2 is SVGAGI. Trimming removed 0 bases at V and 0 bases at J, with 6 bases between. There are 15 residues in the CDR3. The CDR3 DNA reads TGTGCCAGCAGTTACTCGTCGGTCTCCTACAATGAGCAGTTCTTC. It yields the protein CASSYSSVSYNEQFF.

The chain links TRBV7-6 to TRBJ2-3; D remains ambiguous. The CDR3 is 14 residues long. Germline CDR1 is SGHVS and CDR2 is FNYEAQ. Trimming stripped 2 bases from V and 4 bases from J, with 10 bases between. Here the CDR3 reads CASSLRIASDTQYF. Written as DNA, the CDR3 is TGTGCCAGCAGCTTACGAATAGCATCAGATACGCAGTATTTT.

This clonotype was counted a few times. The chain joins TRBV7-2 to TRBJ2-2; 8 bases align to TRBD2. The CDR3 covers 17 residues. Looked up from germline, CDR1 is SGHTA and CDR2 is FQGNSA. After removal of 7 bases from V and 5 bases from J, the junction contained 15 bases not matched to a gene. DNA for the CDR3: TGTGCCAGCACCCACGGTCCCCGGGGGGGCCGAACCGGGGAGCTGTTTTTT. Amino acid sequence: CASTHGPRGGRTGELFF.

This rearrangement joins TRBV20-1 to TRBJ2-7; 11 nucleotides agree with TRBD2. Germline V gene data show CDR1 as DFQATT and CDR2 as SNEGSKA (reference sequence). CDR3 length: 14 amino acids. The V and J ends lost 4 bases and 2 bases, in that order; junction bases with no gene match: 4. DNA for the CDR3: TGCAGTGCTACGACTAGCGGGACCGCCTACGAGCAGTACTTC. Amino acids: CSATTSGTAYEQYF.

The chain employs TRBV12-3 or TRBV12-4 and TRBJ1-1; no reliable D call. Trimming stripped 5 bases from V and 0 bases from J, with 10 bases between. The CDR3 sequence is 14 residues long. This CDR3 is CASSPLLLNTEAFF. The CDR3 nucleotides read TGTGCCAGCAGTCCCCTCCTACTGAACACTGAAGCTTTCTTT.

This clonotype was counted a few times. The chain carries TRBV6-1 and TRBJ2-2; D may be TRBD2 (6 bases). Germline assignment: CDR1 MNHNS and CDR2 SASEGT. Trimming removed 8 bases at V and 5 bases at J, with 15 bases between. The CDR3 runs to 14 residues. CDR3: CASLGQGGTGELFF. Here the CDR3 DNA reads TGTGCCAGCTTGGGTCAGGGAGGAACCGGGGAGCTGTTTTTT.

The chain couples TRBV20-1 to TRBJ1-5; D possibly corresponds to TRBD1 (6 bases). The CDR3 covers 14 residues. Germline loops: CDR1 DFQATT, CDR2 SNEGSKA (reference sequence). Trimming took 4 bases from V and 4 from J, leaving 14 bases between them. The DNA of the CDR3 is TGCAGTGCTATGTTAGGGGGAAGTAATCAGCCCCAGCATTTT. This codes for CSAMLGGSNQPQHF.

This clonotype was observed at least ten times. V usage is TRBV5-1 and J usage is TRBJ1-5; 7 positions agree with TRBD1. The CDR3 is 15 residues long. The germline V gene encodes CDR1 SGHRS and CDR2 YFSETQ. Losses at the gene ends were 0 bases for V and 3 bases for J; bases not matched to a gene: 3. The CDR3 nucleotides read TGCGCCAGCAGCTTGGGGGACAGAGACAATCAGCCCCAGCATTTT. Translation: CASSLGDRDNQPQHF.

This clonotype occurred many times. CDR3: CSVGSGGSSKNIQYF. The CDR3 DNA reads TGCAGCGTTGGTTCTGGCGGGAGCTCCAAAAACATTCAGTACTTC. The rearrangement uses TRBV29-1 and TRBJ2-4; 7 positions match TRBD2. This CDR3 contains 15 residues. The germline gives CDR1 SQVTM, CDR2 ANQGSEA. Unmatched junction bases numbered 8, after V lost 4 bases and J lost 2 bases.

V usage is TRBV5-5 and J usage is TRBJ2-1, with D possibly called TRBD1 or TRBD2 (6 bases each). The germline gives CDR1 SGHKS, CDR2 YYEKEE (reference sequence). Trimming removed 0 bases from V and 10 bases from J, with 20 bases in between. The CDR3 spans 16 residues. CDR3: CASSLDRAFGGGEQFF. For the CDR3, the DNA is TGTGCCAGCAGCTTGGACAGGGCCTTCGGGGGCGGGGAGCAGTTCTTC.